The rows below give T cell receptor beta chains drawn from one sample of a study of blood T cell repertoires in COVID-19. Produced via immunoSEQ multiplex PCR; TCRdb's table is partial and in-frame only. The sample carries about 76,000 clones, around 91% recorded once. The sequencing sample was made of peripheral blood. These receptors were taken from a human donor in a cohort sampled during active COVID-19. CDR3s include the opening cysteine and the closing phenylalanine or tryptophan. The D gene is left open where the match is weak. A clone size is listed for some rows: how often the clone was seen (once, few, many), or a class if it is expanded.

CDR3aa: CASSHGQGLTDTQYF
CDR3nt: TGTGCCAGCAGTCACGGACAGGGTCTCACAGATACGCAGTATTTT
abundance: -
d_gene: TRBD1
j_gene: TRBJ2-3
v_gene: TRBV6-5

CDR3aa: CASRQRGGESSYNEQFF
CDR3nt: TGTGCCAGTAGACAAAGGGGGGGGGAGAGCTCCTACAATGAGCAGTTCTTC
abundance: -
d_gene: -
j_gene: TRBJ2-1
v_gene: TRBV19

CDR3aa: CASSFPTADTGELFF
CDR3nt: TGTGCCAGCAGCTTCCCGACAGCTGACACCGGGGAGCTGTTTTTT
abundance: -
d_gene: -
j_gene: TRBJ2-2
v_gene: TRBV5-8

CDR3aa: CATSRDGVNSWEQYF
CDR3nt: TGTGCCACCAGCAGAGATGGAGTAAATTCCTGGGAGCAGTACTTC
abundance: -
d_gene: -
j_gene: TRBJ2-7
v_gene: TRBV15

CDR3aa: CASSLGSGGYEQYF
CDR3nt: TGTGCCAGCAGCTTGGGTTCAGGAGGCTACGAGCAGTACTTC
abundance: -
d_gene: -
j_gene: TRBJ2-7
v_gene: TRBV5-6

CDR3aa: CASSRQGSDEQYF
CDR3nt: TGTGCCAGCAGTCGACAGGGCAGCGACGAGCAGTACTTC
abundance: -
d_gene: TRBD1
j_gene: TRBJ2-7
v_gene: TRBV5-4

CDR3aa: CASSPPEETQYF
CDR3nt: TGTGCCAGCTCACCTCCTGAAGAGACCCAGTACTTC
abundance: -
d_gene: -
j_gene: TRBJ2-5
v_gene: TRBV18

CDR3aa: CASSSGAYNEQFF
CDR3nt: TGTGCCAGTTCCTCCGGGGCCTACAATGAGCAGTTCTTC
abundance: -
d_gene: -
j_gene: TRBJ2-1
v_gene: TRBV19

CDR3aa: CASSQTGGPTRSPLHF
CDR3nt: TGTGCCAGCAGCCAAACAGGGGGCCCTACTCGGTCACCCCTCCACTTT
abundance: -
d_gene: TRBD1
j_gene: TRBJ1-6
v_gene: TRBV7-2

CDR3aa: CASSEGRGSAPLHF
CDR3nt: TGTGCCAGCAGTGAGGGTAGAGGGTCGGCACCCCTCCACTTT
abundance: -
d_gene: -
j_gene: TRBJ1-6
v_gene: TRBV2

CDR3aa: CASSQDFGATNEKLFF
CDR3nt: TGCGCCAGCAGCCAAGATTTTGGAGCAACTAATGAAAAACTGTTTTTT
abundance: -
d_gene: -
j_gene: TRBJ1-4
v_gene: TRBV4-3

CDR3aa: CASSSQGNQPQHF
CDR3nt: TGTGCCAGCAGCTCTCAGGGCAATCAGCCCCAGCATTTT
abundance: -
d_gene: -
j_gene: TRBJ1-5
v_gene: TRBV7-3

CDR3aa: CATSRPHTPPGTGDYGYTF
CDR3nt: TGTGCCACCAGCAGACCCCACACTCCGCCCGGGACAGGGGACTATGGCTACACCTTC
abundance: -
d_gene: TRBD1
j_gene: TRBJ1-2
v_gene: TRBV15

CDR3aa: CASRPGTANQPQHF
CDR3nt: TGTGCCAGCAGGCCCGGGACAGCTAATCAGCCCCAGCATTTT
abundance: -
d_gene: TRBD1
j_gene: TRBJ1-5
v_gene: TRBV6-6

CDR3aa: CASNRGEQYF
CDR3nt: TGTGCCAGCAATCGGGGGGAGCAGTACTTC
abundance: -
d_gene: -
j_gene: TRBJ2-7
v_gene: TRBV6-5

CDR3aa: CASTEGQGYDEQYF
CDR3nt: TGTGCCAGCACCGAGGGACAGGGTTATGACGAGCAGTACTTC
abundance: -
d_gene: -
j_gene: TRBJ2-7
v_gene: TRBV21-1

CDR3aa: CASSLLYQETQYF
CDR3nt: TGTGCCAGCAGCTTACTGTACCAAGAGACCCAGTACTTC
abundance: -
d_gene: -
j_gene: TRBJ2-5
v_gene: TRBV11-2

CDR3aa: CASSSGTGQGWTQYF
CDR3nt: TGTGCCAGCAGTTCAGGGACGGGACAGGGATGGACCCAGTACTTC
abundance: -
d_gene: TRBD1
j_gene: TRBJ2-5
v_gene: TRBV6-5

CDR3aa: CASSPRQVGTQYF
CDR3nt: TGTGCCAGCAGCCCGCGACAGGTTGGGACCCAGTACTTC
abundance: -
d_gene: -
j_gene: TRBJ2-5
v_gene: TRBV7-2

CDR3aa: CASSLRAGYANTGELFF
CDR3nt: TGTGCCAGCAGCTTAAGGGCAGGGTATGCGAACACCGGGGAGCTGTTTTTT
abundance: -
d_gene: -
j_gene: TRBJ2-2
v_gene: TRBV7-9

CDR3aa: CATSEGANYGYTF
CDR3nt: TGTGCCACCAGTGAAGGGGCCAACTATGGCTACACCTTC
abundance: -
d_gene: -
j_gene: TRBJ1-2
v_gene: TRBV24-1

CDR3aa: CASSLEGGQEKQYF
CDR3nt: TGTGCCAGCAGCTTAGAGGGTGGTCAGGAAAAACAGTATTTT
abundance: -
d_gene: -
j_gene: TRBJ2-3
v_gene: TRBV7-3

CDR3aa: CASSYLDAGDIGYTF
CDR3nt: TGTGCCAGCAGTTACTTAGATGCGGGGGATATTGGCTACACCTTC
abundance: -
d_gene: -
j_gene: TRBJ1-2
v_gene: TRBV6-5

CDR3aa: CASSQQGTEAFF
CDR3nt: TGTGCCAGCAGCCAACAGGGGACTGAAGCTTTCTTT
abundance: -
d_gene: -
j_gene: TRBJ1-1
v_gene: TRBV3-1/TRBV3-2

CDR3aa: CARRCPRLGHYPTLHIYEQYF
CDR3nt: TGTGCCAGAAGGTGCCCGCGACTGGGACATTATCCTACTCTCCATATCTACGAGCAGTACTTC
abundance: once
d_gene: -
j_gene: TRBJ2-7
v_gene: TRBV5-3

CDR3aa: CASSPGQQPQHF
CDR3nt: TGTGCCAGCAGCCCAGGGCAGCAGCCCCAGCATTTT
abundance: -
d_gene: -
j_gene: TRBJ1-5
v_gene: TRBV12-3/TRBV12-4

CDR3aa: CASSPLLAGGHTGELFF
CDR3nt: TGTGCCAGCAGCCCACTCCTAGCGGGGGGGCACACCGGGGAGCTGTTTTTT
abundance: -
d_gene: TRBD2
j_gene: TRBJ2-2
v_gene: TRBV7-9